These 6 T cell receptor beta chains were all obtained from the same sample, sequenced in a study of shared clonotypes between healthy human individuals. CD8 cells regarded as naive lacked CD45RO, were positively chosen for CCR7, and omitted terminally differentiated effector memory CD45RA+ cells. Assay used: immunoSEQ multiplex PCR; TCRdb lists only in-frame clones, some missing. The sample lists roughly 2.1 million clones; approximately 94% were seen once. The specimen sequenced was naive CD8+ T cells from PBMCs. The origin of the receptors is a man aged 18 to 29 in good health. Some clones in this sample may be carry-over from other donors' samples.

The rearrangement joins TRBV11-2 to TRBJ2-5; D remains ambiguous. In germline, CDR1 is SGHAT, CDR2 FQNNGV. Trimming took 5 bases from V and 5 from J, leaving 12 bases between them. The CDR3 is made up of 13 amino acids. CDR3 nucleotides: TGTGCCAGCAGCGGACCAAGAGGCGAGACCCAGTACTTC. It yields the protein CASSGPRGETQYF.

This chain connects TRBV15 to TRBJ2-5; 9 bases map to TRBD1. The junction had 9 bases not matched to a gene; V was cut back by 5 bases and J by 5 bases. Germline V CDR1 and CDR2: LNHNV, YYDKDF (reference sequence). CDR3 length equals 15 residues. In DNA, the CDR3 is TGTGCCACCAGCGCATCCCTACAGGGGGCTGAGACCCAGTACTTC. This codes for CATSASLQGAETQYF.

This CDR3 is CASSLSGLLAANEQFF. The CDR3 region has the DNA TGTGCCAGCAGCTTATCAGGTCTACTAGCGGCCAATGAGCAGTTCTTC. The chain has TRBV7-8 and TRBJ2-1; 8 bases match TRBD2. Trimming cost V 2 bases and J 6 bases; bases outside gene matches: 9. The CDR3 consists of 16 residues. Germline V gene lookup returns CDR1 SGHVS and CDR2 FQNEAQ.

The chain employs TRBV5-1 and TRBJ1-2; no clear D gene. This CDR3 has 13 residues. The V end was cut by 1 base, the J end by 6 bases, with 10 bases between. The germline gives CDR1 SGHRS, CDR2 YFSETQ. Written as DNA, the CDR3 is TGCGCCAGCAGCTTGTATTCCGGGGATGGCTACACCTTC. Translated, it gives CASSLYSGDGYTF.

This clone was detected only a few times. The chain links TRBV29-1 to TRBJ1-1; D perhaps matches TRBD1 (5 bases). V gave up 6 bases and J gave up 0 bases, with 11 bases separating them. Germline V lookup: CDR1 SQVTM, CDR2 ANQGSEA. The CDR3 has 13 residues. The CDR3 loop reads CSVQTVLNTEAFF. CDR3 nucleotide sequence: TGCAGCGTACAGACAGTATTGAACACTGAAGCTTTCTTT. The full variable domain, its missing parts supplied by reference TRBV29-1 and TRBJ1-1, is SAVISQKPSRDICQRGTSLTIQCQVDSQVTMMFWYRQQPGQSLTLIATANQGSEATYESGFVIDKFPISRPNLTFSTLTVSNMSPEDSSIYLCSVQTVLNTEAFFGQGTRLTVV.

The CDR3 nucleotides read TGTGCCAGCAGTTACACAGGGCAGGCCCGTGGCTACACCTTC. Amino acids: CASSYTGQARGYTF. The rearrangement links TRBV6-5 to TRBJ1-2, with D tentatively TRBD1 (6 bases). The CDR3 covers 14 residues. CDR1 and CDR2 (germline): MNHEY, SVGAGI. The ends were cut back, 2 bases at V and 7 bases at J, with 14 bases in the middle.